A single sample gave rise to the 29 T cell receptor beta chains below, sequenced in a study of T-cell reconstitution after alpha-beta-depleted transplantation in children. Molecular barcoding with unique molecular identifiers was used for the TCRbeta library. TCRdb called the PCR reads again in MiXCR, with one record for every CDR3 protein. The table records 670,000 or so distinct CDR3 sequences, less than 15% of them present only once. Sequencing used PBMCs, obtained before TCRalphabeta/CD19-depleted stem cell transplant. Receptors originate from a girl between 2 and 10 years old with congenital amegakaryocytic thrombocytopenia, due to receive a stem cell transplant.

In its sample, this clonotype was seen a few times. V gene TRBV29-1 combines with J gene TRBJ2-5; 11 nucleotides agree with TRBD2. V lost 1 base, J lost 5 bases, and 3 bases stayed unmatched. Germline lookup yields CDR1 SQVTM and CDR2 ANQGSEA. The CDR3 totals 14 residues. The CDR3 sequence is CSVEGLAGRETQYF. The CDR3 DNA follows: TGCAGCGTTGAAGGACTAGCGGGACGGGAGACCCAGTACTTC.

This clonotype was seen ten or more times. The chain uses TRBV20-1 and TRBJ2-7; 9 bases are a match to TRBD2. There are 14 residues in the CDR3. The germline CDR1 and CDR2 sequences are DFQATT and SNEGSKA (reference sequence). V trimming: 3 bases; J trimming: 0 bases; junction bases outside the gene matches: 3. CDR3 residues: CSARLSGSSYEQYF. In DNA form, the CDR3 reads TGCAGTGCTAGGCTTAGCGGGAGCTCCTACGAGCAGTACTTC.

In its sample, this clonotype was seen many times. The CDR3 DNA sequence: TGTGCCAGCTCACCACCTACATCTTTTCTGCGCAATGAGCAGTTCTTC. Encoded protein: CASSPPTSFLRNEQFF. The V gene is TRBV18, the J gene TRBJ2-1; D gene uncertain. CDR1 and CDR2 from the germline V gene are KGHSH and LQKENI. The CDR3 loop spans 16 amino acids. V dropped 0 bases and J dropped 6 bases, with 15 bases sitting between them.

This clonotype showed up just a few times. The chain has TRBV20-1 and TRBJ2-2, with TRBD2 identical over 14 bases. The junction had 8 bases not matched to a gene; V was cut back by 2 bases and J by 6 bases. CDR3 length: 17 residues. Germline CDR1 reads DFQATT; CDR2 reads SNEGSKA (reference sequence). The chain's CDR3 is CSARSRGTSGSPGELFF. Written as DNA, the CDR3 is TGCAGTGCTAGATCCAGAGGGACTAGCGGGAGTCCCGGGGAGCTGTTTTTT.

The chain links TRBV30 to TRBJ2-3; 7 bases fit TRBD1. The J segment lost 1 base and the V segment lost 5 bases, leaving 3 bases of the junction unmatched. Germline CDR1 is GTSNPN and CDR2 is SVGIG (reference sequence). This CDR3 spans 13 amino acids. CDR3 coding DNA: TGTGCCTGGTCCGACAGGGGCACAGATACGCAGTATTTT. Protein: CAWSDRGTDTQYF.

Comments on this clonotype: Being one base from a much bigger clone, this may be a read error. The chain joins TRBV27 to TRBJ2-7; maybe TRBD2 (5 bases). Germline CDR1 reads MNHEY; CDR2 reads SMNVEV (reference sequence). The CDR3 length is 14 residues. V was clipped by 3 bases and J by 1 base, with 10 bases between them. CDR3 loop: CASSFRWESYEQYF. The CDR3 DNA reads as TGTGCCAGCAGTTTTAGGTGGGAGTCCTACGAGCAGTACTTC.

This clonotype came up many times. The chain has TRBV20-1 and TRBJ2-1; no clear D gene. The CDR3 is 17 residues long. V was pared by 0 bases and J by 7 bases, with 22 bases between. Germline values: CDR1 DFQATT, CDR2 SNEGSKA (reference sequence). As DNA, the CDR3 is TGCAGTGCTAGAGACCCTTTTGGCGCTAGGCCTTTAAATGAGCAGTTCTTC. Translated, it gives CSARDPFGARPLNEQFF.

This clonotype was observed many times. The J gene is TRBJ2-1, the V gene TRBV5-1; 10 bases are shared with TRBD1. With V trimmed by 2 bases and J by 7 bases, 6 bases remained unmatched. CDR3 size: 15 residues. Germline CDR1 is SGHRS and CDR2 is YFSETQ. The CDR3 spells CASSFGTGAVNEQFF. The CDR3 nucleotides are TGCGCCAGCAGCTTTGGGACAGGGGCTGTAAATGAGCAGTTCTTC. Based on the CDR3 plus reference TRBV5-1 and TRBJ2-1, the full variable domain is KAGVTQTPRYLIKTRGQQVTLSCSPISGHRSVSWYQQTPGQGLQFLFEYFSETQRNKGNFPGRFSGRQFSNSRSEMNVSTLELGDSALYLCASSFGTGAVNEQFFGPGTRLTVL.

In this sample, this clonotype turned up a few times. The J gene is TRBJ2-3, the V gene TRBV27; no clear D. V was pared by 0 bases and J by 4 bases, with 5 bases between. The CDR3 covers 13 residues. Germline V gene data show CDR1 as MNHEY and CDR2 as SMNVEV (reference sequence). The CDR3 DNA follows: TGTGCCAGCAGTTTATCAGTCCCAGATACGCAGTATTTT. Encoded protein: CASSLSVPDTQYF.

This clonotype was observed a handful of times. V usage is TRBV7-9 and J usage is TRBJ2-7, with D perhaps TRBD1 (6 bases). Germline CDR1 and CDR2: SEHNR and FQNEAQ (reference sequence). This CDR3 spans 16 amino acids. V was shortened by 5 bases and J by 3 bases, with 20 bases between the two germline ends. The CDR3 nucleotides are TGTGCCAGCAGCCCGGCCGGACAGCCCGTCTTCTACGAGCAGTACTTC. Amino acid sequence: CASSPAGQPVFYEQYF.

This clonotype was detected many times. V gene TRBV20-1 combines with J gene TRBJ2-2; a possible D gene is TRBD1 (6 bases). The V gene lost 0 bases and the J gene lost 4 bases, with 18 bases spanning the gap. This CDR3 contains 17 residues. Germline V lookup: CDR1 DFQATT, CDR2 SNEGSKA (reference sequence). The CDR3 coding sequence is TGCAGTGCTAGAGAGGACCGGGACACTATGAGCACCGGGGAGCTGTTTTTT. It yields the protein CSAREDRDTMSTGELFF.

This clonotype has at least ten counts. V is TRBV30 and J is TRBJ2-5; perhaps D is TRBD1 or TRBD2 (5 bases each). V was pared by 4 bases and J by 4 bases, with 13 bases between. Germline loops: CDR1 GTSNPN, CDR2 SVGIG (reference sequence). The length of the CDR3 is 13 residues. The CDR3: CAWMRGRGETQYF. DNA for the CDR3: TGTGCCTGGATGAGGGGTCGGGGAGAGACCCAGTACTTC.

In the case of this clonotype: Given a much more abundant clone one base away, this may be a read error. The gene calls are TRBV7-8 and TRBJ2-7; weak D call: TRBD2 (6 bases). The CDR3 sequence is 15 residues long. V was trimmed by 2 bases and J by 3 bases, leaving 14 bases between them. CDR1 and CDR2 (germline): SGHVS, FQNEAQ. The CDR3 coding sequence is TGTGCCAGCAGCTTAAAGCGGGTCATAATCTACGAGCAGTACTTC. It specifies CASSLKRVIIYEQYF.

The sample holds many counts of this clonotype. The chain combines TRBV29-1 with TRBJ2-7; D remains ambiguous. This CDR3 is built from 11 residues. Germline-derived CDR1 and CDR2 are SQVTM and ANQGSEA. Between the trimmed V and J ends, which lost 6 bases and 2 bases, there was a span of 8 bases. The CDR3 loop is CSVPGTYEQYF. CDR3 sequence (DNA): TGCAGCGTCCCTGGCACCTACGAGCAGTACTTC.

The rearrangement links TRBV11-2 to TRBJ2-3; no firm D call. CDR3 length: 14 residues. Trimming removed 2 bases from V and 3 bases from J, with 9 bases in between. The V gene's germline CDR1 is SGHAT and CDR2 FQNNGV. The CDR3 coding sequence is TGTGCCAGCAGCTTATCTCAGCGAACAGATACGCAGTATTTT. Encoded protein: CASSLSQRTDTQYF.

In this sample, this clonotype turned up many times. The chain uses TRBV7-9 and TRBJ2-2; 10 bases agree with TRBD1. This CDR3 contains 15 residues. The ends lost 6 bases at V and 3 bases at J; junction bases unmatched: 4. In germline, CDR1 is SEHNR, CDR2 FQNEAQ (reference sequence). The DNA of the CDR3 is TGTGCCAGCAGAAACGGGACAGGGGACACCGGGGAGCTGTTTTTT. Its protein product is CASRNGTGDTGELFF.

This clonotype was seen a handful of times. The chain has TRBV2 and TRBJ1-3, with D possibly matching TRBD1 (6 bases). V lost 5 bases to trimming and J lost 0 bases, with 8 bases between them. This CDR3 is built from 14 residues. CDR1 SNHLY and CDR2 FYNNEI come from the germline V gene. CDR3 bases: TGTGCCAGCAGTAAAGGGGGCTCTGGAAACACCATATATTTT. Its translation is CASSKGGSGNTIYF.

This clonotype was seen more than once but under ten times. The gene calls are TRBV20-1 and TRBJ2-1; D gene unclear. This CDR3 has 16 amino acids. Trimming removed 7 bases at V and 4 bases at J, with 23 bases between. Per the germline V gene, CDR1 is DFQATT and CDR2 is SNEGSKA (reference sequence). The chain's CDR3 is CSGYTLLYHGYNEQFF. The CDR3 bases are TGCAGTGGTTACACCCTGCTGTACCACGGGTACAATGAGCAGTTCTTC.

The genes are TRBV29-1 and TRBJ2-3; 9 nucleotides match TRBD2. V lost 4 bases and J lost 1; bases outside the gene matches: 6. CDR1 SQVTM and CDR2 ANQGSEA come from the germline V gene. The CDR3 contains 15 residues. The CDR3 nucleotides are TGCAGCGTTGCCAGGCGGGAGGGCGGCACAGATACGCAGTATTTT. Protein: CSVARREGGTDTQYF.

With respect to this clonotype: One end of the junction fails to match germline, which may point to a read error. The gene calls are TRBV19 and TRBJ2-6; TRBD1 is a possible D gene (6 bases). CDR1 and CDR2 (germline): LNHDA, SQIVND (reference sequence). This CDR3 is 13 amino acids long. CDR3 nucleotides: TGTGCCAACGATTACAGGGTGGCCAACATCCTGACTTTC. Translated, it gives CANDYRVANILTF.

This clonotype was observed many times. This chain links TRBV5-1 with TRBJ1-5; D perhaps matches TRBD1 (5 bases). V was cut by 0 bases and J by 7 bases, with 14 bases left in between. CDR3 size: 15 residues. Looked up from germline, CDR1 is SGHRS and CDR2 is YFSETQ. The CDR3 here is CASSLDWGVGQPQHF. The CDR3 coding sequence is TGCGCCAGCAGCTTGGATTGGGGGGTTGGGCAGCCCCAGCATTTT.

The genes are TRBV12-3 or TRBV12-4 and TRBJ2-6; 8 nucleotides agree with TRBD1. The length of the CDR3 is 20 residues. With V trimmed by 6 bases and J by 0 bases, 16 bases remained unmatched. The CDR3 DNA is TGTGCCAGCAGCTCGGCCTTAAGCAGGGGGCTCAACTCTGGGGCCAACGTCCTGACTTTC. Translation: CASSSALSRGLNSGANVLTF.

This clonotype appeared many times. The rearrangement joins TRBV7-9 to TRBJ2-7; D is uncertain. Germline V gene data show CDR1 as SEHNR and CDR2 as FQNEAQ (reference sequence). V lost 2 bases and J lost 2, with 16 bases in between. CDR3 length: 16 residues. The CDR3 DNA follows: TGTGCCAGCAGCTTAATGGACGCCACACAGCCCTACGAGCAGTACTTC. Translating gives CASSLMDATQPYEQYF.

The CDR3, as DNA: TGCGCCAGCAGCCCTAGGGGCGCATTGAATGAGCAGTTCTTC. Translating gives CASSPRGALNEQFF. The V call is TRBV5-1, the J call TRBJ2-1; D perhaps matches TRBD1 (5 bases). The length of the CDR3 is 14 residues. Trimming took off 4 bases at V and 7 bases at J, with 15 bases between the two ends. Germline assignment: CDR1 SGHRS and CDR2 YFSETQ.

This clonotype was seen more than once but under ten times. This chain links TRBV5-5 with TRBJ2-4, with D possibly being TRBD1 (5 bases). V shed 6 bases and J shed 8 bases, with 18 bases lying between them. The length of the CDR3 is 14 residues. Germline V CDR1 and CDR2: SGHKS, YYEKEE (reference sequence). The CDR3 loop is CASNDDQGFDIQYF. CDR3 in DNA: TGTGCCAGCAACGACGACCAGGGTTTTGACATTCAGTACTTC.

This clonotype was seen at least ten times. The rearrangement links TRBV12-3 or TRBV12-4 to TRBJ2-7; 11 positions match TRBD2. The trim removed 5 bases at V and 4 bases at J, leaving 4 bases unmatched. The CDR3 totals 14 residues. CDR3 nucleotides: TGTGCCAGCAGTCGGACTAGCGGGTTTTACGAGCAGTACTTC. This encodes CASSRTSGFYEQYF.

Ten or more counts support this clonotype. The chain is built from TRBV27 and TRBJ2-1; perhaps TRBD2 as D (5 bases). Germline CDR1 reads MNHEY; CDR2 reads SMNVEV (reference sequence). The length of the CDR3 is 16 residues. V lost 7 bases and J lost 5, with 21 bases in between. In nucleotides, the CDR3 is TGTGCCAGCAACGACTATAGAAGCGGTCTTAACAATGAGCAGTTCTTC. Protein: CASNDYRSGLNNEQFF.

CDR3 sequence reads: CASSLFRDRETEAFF. The CDR3 DNA is TGTGCCAGCAGCTTATTCCGGGACAGGGAGACTGAAGCTTTCTTT. The chain has TRBV11-2 and TRBJ1-1, with 9 bases matching TRBD1. This CDR3 has 15 amino acids. The V and J ends lost 2 bases and 5 bases, in that order; junction bases with no gene match: 6. Looked up from germline, CDR1 is SGHAT and CDR2 is FQNNGV.

The chain joins TRBV7-2 to TRBJ2-7; a possible D gene is TRBD1 (8 bases). V lost 3 bases and J 5 bases, leaving 14 bases between the germline ends. The CDR3 is made up of 14 amino acids. The germline gives CDR1 SGHTA, CDR2 FQGNSA. CDR3 region: CASSFRTGRDEQYF. CDR3 DNA sequence: TGTGCCAGCAGCTTCCGGACAGGGAGGGACGAGCAGTACTTC.